Each of the 7 T cell receptor beta chains below was sequenced from the same sample in a study of CD8 T cells in Susac syndrome (dated by TCRdb to the late 2010s). Receptors were amplified or captured by the immunoSEQ multiplex PCR assay. RNA was extracted using the RNeasy kit, and roughly 0.5 to 1 ug of the RNA was reverse transcribed with random hexamers. TCRdb reran the public reads through fastp at Q25 and MiXCR, keeping productive beta chains. Merged by CDR3 protein, the rows form single entries marked with the most common genes and DNA. This sample has roughly 250,000 distinct CDR3 sequences in its table, and about 95% of those were observed once. The top ten hold around 0.1% of the sample. The material sequenced was CD4+ T cells from PBMCs. These receptor sequences come from a human donor with Susac syndrome.

The J gene is TRBJ1-1, the V gene TRBV5-1; 12 bases map to TRBD1. The V gene end was trimmed by 0 bases and the J gene end by 4 bases; junction bases not matched to a gene: 4. This CDR3 comprises 16 residues. From germline, CDR1 is SGHRS and CDR2 YFSETQ. CDR3 residues: CASSLGDRGLLTEAFF. As DNA, the CDR3 is TGCGCCAGCAGCTTGGGGGACAGGGGGCTCCTCACTGAAGCTTTCTTT.

The CDR3 is CASSPADTHSYEQYF. The CDR3 DNA sequence: TGTGCCAGCAGCCCCGCTGACACCCACTCCTACGAGCAGTACTTC. The V call is TRBV11-1, the J call TRBJ2-7; no firm D call. The CDR3 covers 15 residues. Trimming shortened V by 5 bases and J by 0 bases, and 14 bases separated the two germline ends. Germline V gives CDR1 SGHAT, CDR2 FQDESV (reference sequence).

The chain joins TRBV19 to TRBJ1-5; 7 bases are shared with TRBD1. CDR1 is LNHDA, CDR2 SQIVND, per germline (reference sequence). Losses at the gene ends were 3 bases for V and 5 bases for J; bases not matched to a gene: 7. This CDR3 spans 15 amino acids. The CDR3 DNA is TGTGCCAGTAGTATGAGACAGGGTGGGCATCAGCCCCAGCATTTT. Translated, it gives CASSMRQGGHQPQHF.

The chain couples TRBV28 to TRBJ2-1; 10 nucleotides match TRBD2. The junction had 6 bases not matched to a gene; V was cut back by 4 bases and J by 6 bases. There are 15 residues in the CDR3. Germline CDR1 and CDR2: MDHEN and SYDVKM. The CDR3: CASSSLRLAGNEQFF. The CDR3 nucleotides read TGTGCCAGCAGTTCCCTCCGACTAGCGGGCAATGAGCAGTTCTTC.

The CDR3 DNA reads as TGTGCCAGCAGCGCGACTAGCGGCCAAACAGATACGCAGTATTTT. Encoded protein: CASSATSGQTDTQYF. The chain joins TRBV9 to TRBJ2-3, with 9 nucleotides matching TRBD2. The CDR3 spans 15 residues. Germline CDR1 is SGDLS and CDR2 is YYNGEE. V gave up 3 bases and J gave up 3 bases; unmatched junction bases: 5.

A single count supports this clonotype. The V gene is TRBV29-1, the J gene TRBJ2-7; D may be TRBD1 (6 bases). Trimming cost V 4 bases and J 9 bases, with 19 bases left between them. CDR1 and CDR2 (germline): SQVTM, ANQGSEA. The length of the CDR3 is 13 residues. CDR3 amino acids: CSVGGQGLSGQYF. For the CDR3, the DNA is TGCAGCGTTGGGGGGCAGGGGTTAAGTGGGCAGTACTTC.

CDR3 residues: CASSFPGQTSYGYTF. Written as DNA, the CDR3 is TGTGCCAGCAGTTTTCCGGGACAGACCTCCTATGGCTACACCTTC. The chain employs TRBV28 and TRBJ1-2, with 7 bases identical to TRBD1. V lost 3 bases and J lost 4; bases outside the gene matches: 8. The CDR3 runs to 15 residues. CDR1 and CDR2 (germline): MDHEN, SYDVKM.